These T cell receptor beta chains were read from a single sample in a study of blood T cells in healthy people across ages. MiXCR, applied by TCRdb to the 5' RACE reads, yields one record per CDR3 protein. This sample has about 970,000 distinct CDR3 sequences; roughly 51% occur once, and the top ten carry about a fifth. What was sequenced was blood. These receptor sequences come from an older woman in good health. CDR3s include the opening cysteine and the closing phenylalanine or tryptophan. The order of the fields is clone size, J gene, V gene, CDR3 length, CDR3 protein. Clone size appears in some rows only: once, few, many, or a class for an expanded clone.

>-|TRBJ2-7|TRBV6-2/TRBV6-3|14
CASAGRGSSYEQYF
>-|TRBJ1-5|TRBV20-1|14
CSARRGQGPQPQHF
>few|TRBJ2-5|TRBV2|13
CASNSGGGETQYF
>-|TRBJ2-3|TRBV29-1|14
CSVPQFGATDTQYF
>-|TRBJ2-1|TRBV20-1|14
CSITGLTAQETQFF
>few|TRBJ2-7|TRBV25-1|11
CASRLYYEQYF
>few|TRBJ2-5|TRBV7-2|16
CASSLVTQGRQETQYF
>-|TRBJ2-3|TRBV30|13
CAWSGGLTDTQYF
>once|TRBJ2-3|TRBV10-3|15
CAISERTSGADTQYF
>-|TRBJ1-2|TRBV5-1|13
CASSLTGKEGYTF
>-|TRBJ2-6|TRBV28|15
CASSALYSGTNVLTF
>-|TRBJ1-2|TRBV15|15
CATSLRQSRLYGYTF
>-|TRBJ2-1|TRBV7-9|17
CASSLSPSGENYNEQFF
>once|TRBJ2-1|TRBV5-5|12
CASRLVFNEQFF
>-|TRBJ2-2|TRBV7-9|15
CASSPRDTYTGELFF
>-|TRBJ2-7|TRBV20-1|17
CSARARRGAKVLDEQYF
>-|TRBJ1-5|TRBV4-3|16
CASSQAATGPNQPQHF
>-|TRBJ2-5|TRBV29-1|11
CSVFRDNEQYF
>-|TRBJ2-1|TRBV25-1|16
CASSESLGTAYNEQFF
>-|TRBJ2-7|TRBV12-3/TRBV12-4|12
CASSLISGEQYF
>-|-|TRBV2|17
CASSGWSASGRSYEQYF
>-|TRBJ2-5|TRBV20-1|12
CSARIVEGEQYF
>-|TRBJ2-3|TRBV29-1|14
CSVGVAGTTDTQYF
>-|TRBJ1-2|TRBV12-3/TRBV12-4|12
CASTRQGKGYTF
>few|TRBJ2-7|TRBV27|14
CASGASGESYEQYF
>-|TRBJ2-5|TRBV18|15
CASSPLSGNEETQYF
>-|TRBJ1-4|TRBV30|12
CAWSTIKEKLFF
>-|TRBJ1-2|TRBV7-9|13
CASSQGQEYGYTF
>-|TRBJ1-5|TRBV15|15
CATSRDLGKGQPQHF
>-|TRBJ2-3|TRBV4-1|16
CASSQTFSGNTDTQYF
>few|TRBJ2-7|TRBV7-8|15
CASSPRDRGFYEQYF
>-|TRBJ2-1|TRBV10-2|14
CASSRRESYNEQFF
>-|TRBJ1-6|TRBV27|15
CASRKGTPENSPLHF
>few|TRBJ2-5|TRBV6-6|14
CASSNLAYQETQYF
>once|TRBJ2-7|TRBV20-1|10
CSSQSYEQYF
>few|TRBJ2-5|TRBV10-3|14
CAISGAPFQETQYF
>-|TRBJ2-2|TRBV6-5|12
CASSLRGGELFF
>few|TRBJ2-1|TRBV29-1|17
CSAMGVSSASSYNEQFF
>-|TRBJ2-7|TRBV4-1|18
CASSQYPGRTLFSYEQYF
>few|TRBJ2-5|TRBV29-1|16
CSATGLAGGGQETQYF
>-|TRBJ2-1|TRBV28|18
CASSLGGTGRTEYNEQFF